Presented here are 25 T cell receptor beta chains from one specimen sequenced in a study of CD8 T cells in ankylosing spondylitis. Findings of the study overall: Apparently characteristic of ankylosing spondylitis blood was a TCR beta motif (roughly eight highly homologous variants).

From the 5' RACE reads, TCRdb called clonotypes with MiXCR, one entry per CDR3 protein. This sample carries some 840,000 distinct CDR3 sequences, approximately 10% of them seen once, and the ten largest clones take 0.45% to 0.6%. These TCRs are of unknown antigen specificity. Sequencing input: blood, either unsorted or a sorted T cell fraction (not recorded which). Source of these receptors: a male donor with ankylosing spondylitis.

This chain connects TRBV9 to TRBJ1-2, with 8 bases identical to TRBD1. The V gene's germline CDR1 is SGDLS and CDR2 YYNGEE. CDR3 length: 14 amino acids. V lost 0 bases and J lost 4; bases outside the gene matches: 2. The CDR3 region has the DNA TGTGCCAGCAGCGTAGCGGGACAGGCCTATGGCTACACCTTC. Translating gives CASSVAGQAYGYTF.

This clonotype showed up just a few times. The V and J genes are TRBV10-2 and TRBJ2-6; 9 bases are shared with TRBD1. V gave up 6 bases and J gave up 4 bases; unmatched junction bases: 7. The CDR3 has 16 residues. Germline-derived CDR1 and CDR2 are WSHSY and SAAADI. The CDR3 here is CASRGQGTSGANVLTF. CDR3 DNA sequence: TGCGCCAGCAGAGGACAGGGGACGTCCGGGGCCAACGTCCTGACTTTC.

This chain links TRBV6-1 with TRBJ1-5; no firm D call. Germline CDR1 reads MNHNS; CDR2 reads SASEGT. The CDR3 length is 12 residues. Between the trimmed V and J ends, which lost 2 bases and 2 bases, there was a span of 1 base. As DNA, the CDR3 is TGTGCCAGCAGTGAACGCAATCAGCCCCAGCATTTT. Translating gives CASSERNQPQHF.

Ten or more counts support this clonotype. The CDR3 loop is CASSLTDTEAFF. The CDR3, as DNA: TGTGCCAGCAGCTTAACCGACACTGAAGCTTTCTTT. V and J are TRBV7-9 and TRBJ1-1; D ambiguous. From germline, CDR1 is SEHNR and CDR2 FQNEAQ (reference sequence). V was trimmed by 2 bases and J by 3 bases, leaving 4 bases between them. The CDR3 consists of 12 residues.

The genes are TRBV28 and TRBJ2-1; 10 bases line up with TRBD1. This CDR3 comprises 12 residues. Germline-derived CDR1 and CDR2 are MDHEN and SYDVKM. The V and J ends lost 7 bases and 10 bases, in that order; junction bases with no gene match: 4. The CDR3 DNA is TGTGCCAGCATTGGGGACAGGGGAGAGCAGTTCTTC. It yields the protein CASIGDRGEQFF.

This clonotype was picked up a small number of times. The chain joins TRBV6-5 to TRBJ2-3; possibly TRBD2 for D (6 bases). The CDR3 runs 14 residues. Looked up from germline, CDR1 is MNHEY and CDR2 is SVGAGI. With 6 bases removed from V and 4 bases from J, the gap between germline ends came to 14 bases. The CDR3 reads CASSILSGADTQYF. CDR3 sequence (DNA): TGTGCCAGCAGCATACTCTCGGGGGCAGATACGCAGTATTTT.

The CDR3 DNA reads TGTGCCAGCTCACCACCGACAGGGGGGTTCTACGAGCAGTACTTC. Amino acids: CASSPPTGGFYEQYF. The chain employs TRBV18 and TRBJ2-7; TRBD1 agrees at 9 bases. The CDR3 has 15 residues. Germline V lookup: CDR1 KGHSH, CDR2 LQKENI. Unmatched junction bases numbered 3, after V lost 0 bases and J lost 3 bases.

This clonotype turned up a few times. The chain joins TRBV7-9 to TRBJ2-5, with TRBD1 identical over 8 bases. CDR1 and CDR2 from the germline V gene are SEHNR and FQNEAQ (reference sequence). This CDR3 contains 16 residues. V was pared by 2 bases and J by 6 bases, with 11 bases of the junction left unmatched. The CDR3 loop reads CASSLMEAGGRQTQYF. The CDR3 DNA sequence: TGTGCCAGCAGCTTAATGGAGGCAGGGGGCAGACAGACCCAGTACTTC.

The genes are TRBV4-3 and TRBJ2-3; TRBD2 might be the D (6 bases). Germline V CDR1 and CDR2: LGHNA, YSLEER. CDR3 length: 15 amino acids. V lost 4 bases to trimming and J lost 3 bases, with 14 bases between them. CDR3 in amino acids: CASSRGTYGTDTQYF. In DNA, the CDR3 is TGCGCCAGCAGCCGCGGGACCTACGGAACAGATACGCAGTATTTT.

The sample holds a few counts of this clonotype. The chain carries TRBV20-1 and TRBJ2-3; 10 bases are a match to TRBD2. From germline, CDR1 is DFQATT and CDR2 SNEGSKA (reference sequence). CDR3 size: 17 residues. After removal of 5 bases from V and 0 bases from J, the junction contained 11 bases not matched to a gene. CDR3 sequence: CSAFSTTSGPSTDTQYF. The CDR3 nucleotides are TGCAGTGCTTTTTCAACGACTAGCGGGCCTAGCACAGATACGCAGTATTTT.

Note on this clonotype: The junction differs from germline at one of its ends, possibly a read error. The rearrangement uses TRBV20-1 and TRBJ2-1, with 7 bases identical to TRBD2. Germline CDR1 reads DFQATT; CDR2 reads SNEGSKA (reference sequence). This CDR3 has 18 amino acids. CDR3: CCARDSSKAGVGHNEQFF. The CDR3, as DNA: TGCTGTGCTAGAGATAGTTCGAAGGCGGGAGTGGGCCACAATGAGCAGTTCTTC.

The chain has TRBV15 and TRBJ2-5; D might be TRBD1 (6 bases). V dropped 5 bases and J dropped 1 base, with 14 bases sitting between them. The CDR3 length is 15 residues. Germline CDR1 reads LNHNV; CDR2 reads YYDKDF (reference sequence). The CDR3 DNA follows: TGTGCCACCAGCCTAACGGGGACATTCCAAGAGACCCAGTACTTC. Encoded protein: CATSLTGTFQETQYF. The full variable domain, its missing parts supplied by reference TRBV15 and TRBJ2-5, is DAMVIQNPRYQVTQFGKPVTLSCSQTLNHNVMYWYQQKSSQAPKLLFHYYDKDFNNEADTPDNFQSRRPNTSFCFLDIRSPGLGDTAMYLCATSLTGTFQETQYFGPGTRLLVL.

The chain is built from TRBV20-1 and TRBJ2-3; TRBD1 matches 7 bases. J lost 0 bases, V lost 6 bases, and 9 bases had no gene match. Germline assignment: CDR1 DFQATT and CDR2 SNEGSKA (reference sequence). There are 15 residues in the CDR3. CDR3 nucleotide sequence: TGCAGTGCCGACGAAGGGGGCATGAGCACAGATACGCAGTATTTT. This sequence encodes CSADEGGMSTDTQYF.

The table lists this clonotype with a few counts. This chain connects TRBV4-3 to TRBJ1-1; no clear D. The germline gives CDR1 LGHNA, CDR2 YSLEER. The CDR3 extends over 13 amino acids. V lost 1 base and J 3 bases, leaving 6 bases between the germline ends. Written as DNA, the CDR3 is TGCGCCAGCAGCCAAGTCTGGTACACTGAAGCTTTCTTT. It encodes CASSQVWYTEAFF.

Turning to this clonotype: One end of the junction is discordant with germline, which a read error may explain. The chain carries TRBV7-9 and TRBJ1-5, with unresolved D. There are 14 residues in the CDR3. In germline, CDR1 is SEHNR, CDR2 FQNEAQ (reference sequence). The CDR3 bases are TGTACCAGCAGCCAAAACCAAGAGCATCAGCCCCAGCATTTT. Translating it yields CTSSQNQEHQPQHF. Drawing the rest from reference TRBV7-9 and TRBJ1-5, the complete variable domain is DTGVSQNPRHKITKRGQNVTFRCDPISEHNRLYWYRQTLGQGPEFLTYFQNEAQLEKSRLLSDRFSAERPKGSFSTLEIQRTEQGDSAMYLCTSSQNQEHQPQHFGDGTRLSIL.

This clonotype occurred a few times. The CDR3 sequence: CASITRQTYGELFF. DNA of the CDR3: TGTGCCAGCATTACCCGGCAGACCTACGGGGAGCTGTTTTTT. The V gene is TRBV7-9, the J gene TRBJ2-2; no definite D call. The CDR3 consists of 14 residues. V lost 7 bases and J lost 7, with 16 bases in between. Germline V gives CDR1 SEHNR, CDR2 FQNEAQ (reference sequence).

The CDR3 nucleotides read TGTGCCAGCAGCTTAGACACCGGACTACTCTACGAGCAGTACTTC. It specifies CASSLDTGLLYEQYF. V is TRBV7-8 and J is TRBJ2-7; D is possibly TRBD2 (6 bases). The CDR3 length is 15 residues. Trimming pared 1 base from V and 3 bases from J, leaving 13 bases between. The V gene's germline CDR1 is SGHVS and CDR2 FQNEAQ.

The chain joins TRBV20-1 to TRBJ2-1; 12 positions agree with TRBD1. Germline loops: CDR1 DFQATT, CDR2 SNEGSKA (reference sequence). The J segment lost 3 bases and the V segment lost 5 bases, leaving 8 bases of the junction unmatched. The CDR3 totals 16 residues. The CDR3 reads CSAVPGTGGFYNEQFF. CDR3 DNA sequence: TGCAGTGCTGTACCCGGGACAGGGGGCTTCTACAATGAGCAGTTCTTC.

The chain combines TRBV7-9 with TRBJ2-7, with 9 bases fitting TRBD1. The CDR3 consists of 17 residues. The V segment lost 7 bases and the J segment 3 bases; nucleotides outside the gene matches: 16. Germline V gene sequence: CDR1 SEHNR, CDR2 FQNEAQ (reference sequence). In nucleotides, the CDR3 is TGTGCCAGCACCGATTCTGGGACAGGGCGGGTCGACTACGAGCAGTACTTC. Protein: CASTDSGTGRVDYEQYF.

The rearrangement links TRBV9 to TRBJ2-3; D is possibly TRBD1 (6 bases). The CDR3 is made up of 15 amino acids. Per germline, CDR1 SGDLS and CDR2 YYNGEE. The V and J ends lost 4 bases and 0 bases respectively, with 12 bases between them. The CDR3 nucleotides are TGTGCCAGCAGCAGACAGGACTCTAGCACAGATACGCAGTATTTT. This encodes CASSRQDSSTDTQYF.

This clonotype has more than one count but fewer than ten. One end of the junction is discordant with germline, which a read error may explain. This rearrangement joins TRBV20-1 to TRBJ2-1; TRBD2 agrees at 13 bases. The V gene's germline CDR1 is DFQATT and CDR2 SNEGSKA (reference sequence). This CDR3 is built from 16 residues. The CDR3 DNA follows: TGCTGTGCTTTCGGACTAGCGGGGGATCCCTACAATGAGCAGTTCTTC. Translation gives CCAFGLAGDPYNEQFF.

This clonotype turned up a few times. One end of the junction is discordant with germline, which a read error may explain. This chain connects TRBV7-7 to TRBJ1-2, with D possibly TRBD1 on 5 matching bases. Germline V gene lookup returns CDR1 SSHAT and CDR2 FNYEAQ (reference sequence). The CDR3 spans 13 residues. CDR3 bases: TGTGCTAGCAGCTTAGAAGCTGGGACGGTATTAACCTTC. It specifies CASSLEAGTVLTF.

This clonotype was seen a handful of times. J is TRBJ2-7 and V is TRBV6-2 or TRBV6-3; D is uncertain. CDR3 length: 14 amino acids. V was pared by 2 bases and J by 2 bases, with 10 bases between. The germline CDR1 and CDR2 sequences are MNHEY and SVGEGT. In DNA form, the CDR3 reads TGTGCCAGCAGTTACAGTCCGGATACCTACGAGCAGTACTTC. Residues: CASSYSPDTYEQYF.

At least ten counts were recorded for this clonotype. The chain joins TRBV5-1 to TRBJ1-3; no clear D gene. Germline loops: CDR1 SGHRS, CDR2 YFSETQ. The CDR3 contains 13 residues. V lost 7 bases to trimming and J lost 4 bases, with 12 bases between them. The CDR3 sequence: CASRETDGNTIYF. CDR3 coding DNA: TGCGCCAGCCGAGAGACGGACGGAAACACCATATATTTT.

The gene calls are TRBV12-3 or TRBV12-4 and TRBJ2-2; D unclear. CDR3 length: 16 residues. Trimming removed 3 bases from V and 0 bases from J, with 11 bases in between. The CDR3 sequence: CASSFGRYANTGELFF. Here the CDR3 DNA reads TGTGCCAGCAGTTTTGGCAGATACGCGAACACCGGGGAGCTGTTTTTT.